Presented here are 21 T cell receptor beta chains from one specimen sequenced in a study of cytomegalovirus exposure and HLA in healthy donors. The PCR contained 60 Vbeta and 13 Jbeta primers. Clones were read by immunoSEQ multiplex PCR, and TCRdb kept only the in-frame ones, dropping some. The table shows 50,000 or so clones, with 81% occurring only once. The sequencing sample was made of PBMCs. Receptors were obtained from a boy younger than 18 in good health and CMV-seropositive.

V and J are TRBV6-6 and TRBJ2-1; D may be TRBD2 (5 bases). The CDR3 totals 14 residues. Per germline, CDR1 MNHNY and CDR2 SVGAGI (reference sequence). V shed 0 bases and J shed 4 bases, with 7 bases lying between them. The CDR3 spells CASSYSSGYNEQFF. The CDR3 DNA is TGTGCCAGCAGTTACTCGAGCGGATACAATGAGCAGTTCTTC.

This chain connects TRBV7-2 to TRBJ2-1; 7 bases are shared with TRBD1. Per the germline V gene, CDR1 is SGHTA and CDR2 is FQGNSA. The CDR3 is made up of 15 amino acids. Trimming took 2 bases from V and 4 from J; bases not matched to a gene: 5. CDR3 DNA sequence: TGTGCCAGCAGCTTAACCGGGACAGATTACAATGAGCAGTTCTTC. Translated, it gives CASSLTGTDYNEQFF.

Concerning this clone: A read error may produce the germline difference seen at one junction end. The rearrangement joins TRBV9 to TRBJ2-7; D is perhaps TRBD2 (7 bases). The CDR3 runs 15 residues. Germline V CDR1 and CDR2: SGDLS, YYNGEE. CDR3 DNA sequence: TGTGCCAGCAGCGTAGAAGGCGGGGGCTCCTACGAACAGTACTTC. Its protein product is CASSVEGGGSYEQYF.

The J gene is TRBJ1-5, the V gene TRBV11-2; 7 positions match TRBD1. CDR1 and CDR2 (germline): SGHAT, FQNNGV. Trimming took 5 bases from V and 5 from J; bases not matched to a gene: 9. The CDR3 is made up of 15 amino acids. CDR3 in DNA: TGTGCCAGCAGCGAGGTGGAGGGGGCGGATCAGCCCCAGCATTTT. Translated: CASSEVEGADQPQHF.

This chain uses TRBV5-1 with TRBJ1-3, with D possibly being TRBD1 (5 bases). The CDR3 has 13 residues. The V gene lost 4 bases and the J gene lost 0 bases, with 5 bases spanning the gap. Germline V gives CDR1 SGHRS, CDR2 YFSETQ. CDR3 sequence reads: CASSDSSGNTIYF. The CDR3 DNA reads as TGCGCCAGCAGCGACAGCTCTGGAAACACCATATATTTT.

V is TRBV7-9 and J is TRBJ1-3, with D possibly TRBD1 on 6 matching bases. V shed 4 bases and J shed 6 bases, with 16 bases lying between them. Germline CDR1 SEHNR, CDR2 FQNEAQ (reference sequence). This CDR3 has 15 amino acids. Written as DNA, the CDR3 is TGTGCCAGCAGCTCCCTAAGGGGGACCTCAAACACCATATATTTT. Encoded protein: CASSSLRGTSNTIYF.

This clone was picked up one time. This rearrangement joins TRBV6-6 to TRBJ1-2; D ambiguous. The V end was cut by 2 bases, the J end by 3 bases, with 13 bases between. CDR3 length: 15 residues. CDR1 is MNHNY, CDR2 SVGAGI, per germline (reference sequence). CDR3 DNA sequence: TGTGCCAGCAGTTACGTTCCTACCGCTGACTATGGCTACACCTTC. Its translation is CASSYVPTADYGYTF.

The gene calls are TRBV4-1 and TRBJ1-3, with TRBD1 as a possible D gene (6 bases). The germline V and J ends were trimmed by 3 bases and 2 bases, with 14 bases remaining between them. Germline lookup yields CDR1 MGHRA and CDR2 YSYEKL. The CDR3 totals 16 residues. CDR3: CASSHGGGGTGNTIYF. The CDR3 bases are TGCGCCAGCAGCCATGGGGGAGGGGGGACTGGAAACACCATATATTTT.

The chain employs TRBV4-2 and TRBJ2-3, with unresolved D. CDR3 length: 15 amino acids. Germline V gives CDR1 LGHNA, CDR2 YNFKEQ. Trimming pared 5 bases from V and 2 bases from J, leaving 14 bases between. CDR3 residues: CASSSSPGLTDTQYF. CDR3 bases: TGTGCCAGCAGCTCAAGCCCAGGTCTCACAGATACGCAGTATTTT.

V is TRBV19 and J is TRBJ1-5; 9 positions agree with TRBD1. V lost 3 bases to trimming and J lost 3 bases; unmatched junction nucleotides: 6. The germline V gene encodes CDR1 LNHDA and CDR2 SQIVND (reference sequence). The CDR3 totals 16 residues. DNA of the CDR3: TGTGCCAGTAGTATCGCGGGACAGGGAAACAATCAGCCCCAGCATTTT. Residues: CASSIAGQGNNQPQHF.

The genes are TRBV6-1 and TRBJ1-1; D not resolved. Germline values: CDR1 MNHNS, CDR2 SASEGT. V lost 3 bases to trimming and J lost 7 bases, with 12 bases between them. The CDR3 covers 13 residues. The CDR3 region has the DNA TGTGCCAGCAGTGAGGGAGGAATCGGTGAAGCTTTCTTT. Encoded protein: CASSEGGIGEAFF.

This clone was detected only once. This rearrangement joins TRBV2 to TRBJ1-5; possibly TRBD1 for D (5 bases). The germline V gene has CDR1 SNHLY and CDR2 FYNNEI. This CDR3 comprises 14 residues. V was clipped by 5 bases and J by 7 bases, with 15 bases between them. CDR3 nucleotide sequence: TGTGCCAGCAGTACCGGGGGGGGTGGACAGCCCCAGCATTTT. Amino acids: CASSTGGGGQPQHF. Drawing the rest from reference TRBV2 and TRBJ1-5, the complete variable domain is EPEVTQTPSHQVTQMGQEVILRCVPISNHLYFYWYRQILGQKVEFLVSFYNNEISEKSEIFDDQFSVERPDGSNFTLKIRSTKLEDSAMYFCASSTGGGGQPQHFGDGTRLSIL.

The genes are TRBV29-1 and TRBJ2-7; 11 nucleotides match TRBD1. Trimming at V came to 6 bases and at J to 4 bases, leaving 8 bases not matched to a gene. This CDR3 is 14 amino acids long. Germline loops: CDR1 SQVTM, CDR2 ANQGSEA. This CDR3 is CSVTPGTGGYEQYF. The CDR3 DNA reads as TGCAGCGTAACTCCGGGGACAGGGGGGTACGAGCAGTACTTC.

The chain combines TRBV6-6 with TRBJ1-5; perhaps TRBD1 as D (5 bases). This CDR3 comprises 15 residues. The germline gives CDR1 MNHNY, CDR2 SVGAGI (reference sequence). Trimming left V 2 bases short and J 4 bases short, with 12 bases between. For the CDR3, the DNA is TGTGCCAGCAGTTACGAGTGGACATCAAATCAGCCCCAGCATTTT. Translating it yields CASSYEWTSNQPQHF.

The gene calls are TRBV4-1 and TRBJ1-2, with a weak D call TRBD1 (6 bases). CDR3 length: 13 residues. The V end was cut by 1 base, the J end by 3 bases, with 6 bases between. Germline CDR1 and CDR2: MGHRA and YSYEKL. CDR3 loop: CASSQGTDYGYTF. For the CDR3, the DNA is TGCGCCAGCAGCCAAGGGACAGACTATGGCTACACCTTC.

This clone was seen a few times. The rearrangement uses TRBV7-9 and TRBJ1-3; D remains unclear. Germline-derived CDR1 and CDR2 are SEHNR and FQNEAQ (reference sequence). V lost 5 bases and J lost 8, with 13 bases in between. The CDR3 has 13 amino acids. CDR3 in amino acids: CASSTRFEDTIYF. The CDR3 coding sequence is TGTGCCAGCAGCACCCGGTTCGAAGACACCATATATTTT.

This clone has only one observation. This chain joins TRBV13 and TRBJ2-3, with 11 bases lining up with TRBD2. Unmatched junction bases numbered 6, after V lost 5 bases and J lost 2 bases. This CDR3 region has 16 residues. Germline V lookup: CDR1 PRHDT, CDR2 FYEKMQ (reference sequence). The CDR3 DNA is TGTGCCAGCAGCACTAGCGGGGGCCAACACACAGATACGCAGTATTTT. Protein: CASSTSGGQHTDTQYF.

The chain has TRBV11-3 and TRBJ2-5; 7 nucleotides match TRBD2. Trimming took 3 bases from V and 5 from J; bases not matched to a gene: 3. Looked up from germline, CDR1 is SGHNT and CDR2 is YENEEA. The CDR3 is made up of 13 amino acids. As DNA, the CDR3 is TGTGCCAGCAGCTTTCCGGGAGGCGAGACCCAGTACTTC. Its protein product is CASSFPGGETQYF. The variable domain in full, completed from reference TRBV11-3 and TRBJ2-5, reads EAGVVQSPRYKIIEKKQPVAFWCNPISGHNTLYWYLQNLGQGPELLIRYENEEAVDDSQLPKDRFSAERLKGVDSTLKIQPAELGDSAVYLCASSFPGGETQYFGPGTRLLVL.

The chain has TRBV28 and TRBJ1-1; no definite D call. CDR1 is MDHEN, CDR2 SYDVKM, per germline. V was cut by 5 bases and J by 3 bases, with 4 bases left in between. This CDR3 has 11 residues. Here the CDR3 DNA reads TGTGCCAGCAGTGTCTACACTGAAGCTTTCTTT. Encoded protein: CASSVYTEAFF.

The rearrangement uses TRBV18 and TRBJ2-1, with 7 positions matching TRBD1. The CDR3 is 15 amino acids. Trimming at V came to 6 bases and at J to 4 bases, leaving 9 bases not matched to a gene. Per germline, CDR1 KGHSH and CDR2 LQKENI. The CDR3, as DNA: TGTGCCAGCTCTCGTACAGGGGACCCTTACAATGAGCAGTTCTTC. It specifies CASSRTGDPYNEQFF.

CDR3 amino acids: CASSALGQGNEKLFF. The CDR3 nucleotides are TGTGCCAGCAGTGCCCTGGGACAGGGGAATGAAAAACTGTTTTTT. The chain uses TRBV2 and TRBJ1-4; 10 bases agree with TRBD1. Germline loops: CDR1 SNHLY, CDR2 FYNNEI. Trimming took 4 bases from V and 5 from J; bases not matched to a gene: 4. The CDR3 consists of 15 residues.